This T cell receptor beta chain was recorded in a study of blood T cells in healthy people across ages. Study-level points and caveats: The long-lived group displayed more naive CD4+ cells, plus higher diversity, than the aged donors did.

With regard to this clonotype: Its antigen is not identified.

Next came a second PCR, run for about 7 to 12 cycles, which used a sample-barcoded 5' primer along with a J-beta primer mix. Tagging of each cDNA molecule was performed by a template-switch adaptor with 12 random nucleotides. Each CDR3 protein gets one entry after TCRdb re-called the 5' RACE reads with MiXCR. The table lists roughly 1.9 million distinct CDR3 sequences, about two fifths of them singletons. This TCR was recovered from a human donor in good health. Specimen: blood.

As DNA, the CDR3 is TGTGCCAGCAGGCTCGCAGGGGTACGAAGCAATCAGCCCCAGCATTTT. Its translation: CASRLAGVRSNQPQHF. The V gene is TRBV12-3 or TRBV12-4, the J gene TRBJ1-5; D possibly corresponds to TRBD1 (6 bases). Trimming stripped 6 bases from V and 1 base from J, with 16 bases between. The CDR3 spans 16 residues.